The rows below give T cell receptor beta chains drawn from one sample of a study of T-cell reconstitution after alpha-beta-depleted transplantation in children. In TCRdb, the PCR reads were re-called with MiXCR into one record per CDR3 protein. Of about a million distinct CDR3 sequences listed, around 30% are singletons. Sequenced here: PBMCs, mostly from graft donor cells, sampled 360 days after TCRalphabeta/CD19-depleted stem cell transplant. The receptors were sampled from a boy under three years old who had a stem cell transplant for SCID, so the T cells may come from the graft donor. Both conserved end residues are part of each CDR3. Fields, in order: J gene, V gene, CDR3 length, D gene, clone size, CDR3 DNA, CDR3 protein. D genes are given only for firm matches. Size tells how often a clone was seen (once, few, many) or the class of an expanded clone, and some rows leave it out.

TRBJ2-1 | TRBV21-1 | 15 | . | few | TGTGCCAGCAGCAAAGCTAGGGCCGTTTACAATGAGCAGTTCTTC | CASSKARAVYNEQFF
TRBJ2-3 | TRBV29-1 | 12 | TRBD1 | . | TGCAGCACCGACAGGGCCACAGATACGCAGTATTTT | CSTDRATDTQYF
TRBJ2-2 | TRBV2 | 17 | TRBD1 | . | TGTGCCAGCAGTGAGCGCGGGACAGGGCTGGGCACCGGGGAGCTGTTTTTT | CASSERGTGLGTGELFF
TRBJ2-3 | TRBV20-1 | 14 | . | few | TGCAGTGCTAGAGCAGTTCTGGGCACAGATACGCAGTATTTT | CSARAVLGTDTQYF
TRBJ2-3 | TRBV12-3/TRBV12-4 | 16 | TRBD1 | . | TGTGCCAGCAGTCTACCGGGACAGGGGAAACAAGATACGCAGTATTTT | CASSLPGQGKQDTQYF
TRBJ1-1 | TRBV20-1 | 13 | . | few | TGCAGTGCTAGGGGATCAGTGAACACTGAAGCTTTCTTT | CSARGSVNTEAFF
TRBJ2-7 | TRBV28 | 15 | TRBD1 | . | TGTGCCAGCAGGCCTACAGGGGTTAAGTCCTACGAGCAGTACTTC | CASRPTGVKSYEQYF
TRBJ2-1 | TRBV7-2 | 16 | TRBD2 | . | TGTGCCAGCAGCTTAGTCCCTAGCGGGATCTACAATGAGCAGTTCTTC | CASSLVPSGIYNEQFF
TRBJ2-1 | TRBV12-3/TRBV12-4 | 14 | . | few | TGTGCCAGCAGTTTCCTCGGCCTACTATATGAGCAGTTCTTC | CASSFLGLLYEQFF
TRBJ2-1 | TRBV2 | 17 | TRBD1 | . | TGTGCCAGCAGTGTCCCCCCCGTGGGACAGCCTTACAATGAGCAGTTCTTC | CASSVPPVGQPYNEQFF
TRBJ2-3 | TRBV12-3/TRBV12-4 | 14 | . | . | TGTGCCAGCAGCCAACAGCTCTTGCCAGATACGCAGTATTTT | CASSQQLLPDTQYF
TRBJ2-1 | TRBV27 | 15 | TRBD1 | . | TGTGCCAGCAGTTTAGGACAGGGGAGCGGGGATGAGCAGTTCTTC | CASSLGQGSGDEQFF
TRBJ2-7 | TRBV7-9 | 15 | TRBD2 | . | TGTGCCAGCAGCCCCCGGCTAGCGGGGGTCGACGAGCAGTACTTC | CASSPRLAGVDEQYF
TRBJ2-3 | TRBV7-3 | 17 | TRBD2 | once | TGTGCCAGCAGCCCGGGCCCGACTAGCGGGGGGGATGATACGCAGTATTTT | CASSPGPTSGGDDTQYF
TRBJ2-4 | TRBV5-6 | 14 | TRBD1 | . | TGTGCCAGCAGCTGGGACAGGGTAAAAAACATTCAGTACTTC | CASSWDRVKNIQYF
TRBJ2-1 | TRBV12-3/TRBV12-4 | 17 | TRBD2 | . | TGTGCCAGCAGTTTCACTGAGCGGGGGGCCTCCTACAATGAGCAGTTCTTC | CASSFTERGASYNEQFF
TRBJ2-7 | TRBV6-1 | 15 | . | . | TGTGCCAGCAAAGCCGTAGGGGCCGGGTGGTACGAGCAGTACTTC | CASKAVGAGWYEQYF
TRBJ2-2 | TRBV2 | 14 | . | . | TGTGCCAGTGACACCTTTTCAGTACCCGGGGAGCTGTTTTTT | CASDTFSVPGELFF
TRBJ2-4 | TRBV11-3 | 18 | TRBD2 | few | TGTGCCAGCAGCTTAGGGGCCCCTAGCGGGGGCCCGTCCAACATTCAGTACTTC | CASSLGAPSGGPSNIQYF
TRBJ1-1 | TRBV5-1 | 13 | TRBD1 | . | TGCGCCAGCAGCTTGGCTCAGGGGGCGAAAGCTTTCTTT | CASSLAQGAKAFF
TRBJ2-5 | TRBV5-1 | 14 | . | many | TGCGCCAGCAGCTTGGTAACAATTCAAGGGGCCCAGTACTTC | CASSLVTIQGAQYF
TRBJ1-2 | TRBV29-1 | 16 | . | . | TGCAGCGTTGTTCCGGGCCAGCCAAAAACCAACTATGGCTACACCTTC | CSVVPGQPKTNYGYTF
TRBJ2-7 | TRBV6-2/TRBV6-3 | 15 | . | . | TGTGCCAGCAGTTACGGGATTGAAAGCTCCTACGAGCAGTACTTC | CASSYGIESSYEQYF
TRBJ2-5 | TRBV12-3/TRBV12-4 | 15 | . | many | TGTGCCAGCAGTTTAGCGTCAAAGGGGAAAGAGACCCAGTACTTC | CASSLASKGKETQYF
TRBJ2-7 | TRBV21-1 | 18 | . | . | TGTGCCAGCAGCAAAAGGGAAACAGGGGGCCCTCCTTCCTACGAGCAGTACTTC | CASSKRETGGPPSYEQYF
TRBJ2-7 | TRBV28 | 15 | . | many | TGTGCCAGCAGTAGCGACGGGACACCCCCCTACGAGCAGTACTTC | CASSSDGTPPYEQYF
TRBJ2-2 | TRBV19 | 14 | . | . | TGTGCCAGTAGTATATTTGAGAACACCGGGGAGCTGTTTTTT | CASSIFENTGELFF
TRBJ1-3 | TRBV12-3/TRBV12-4 | 14 | . | . | TGTGCCAGCAGCTTGACACTCTCTGGAAACACCATATATTTT | CASSLTLSGNTIYF
TRBJ1-1 | TRBV20-1 | 17 | TRBD1 | few | TGCAGTGCTAGAGAAAGGGCGGGACAGGGCGAGAACACTGAAGCTTTCTTT | CSARERAGQGENTEAFF
TRBJ2-5 | TRBV29-1 | 14 | TRBD2 | . | TGCAGCGCCGCTCTACTAGCGTCCTCCGAGACCCAGTACTTC | CSAALLASSETQYF
TRBJ2-4 | TRBV3-1 | 16 | TRBD2 | few | TGTGCCAGCAGCCAACTAGCGGGGGGCAGCAAAAACATTCAGTACTTC | CASSQLAGGSKNIQYF
TRBJ2-7 | TRBV6-2/TRBV6-3 | 14 | . | . | TGTGCCAGCAGTTACTGGACCGTAAGCCACGAGCAGTACTTC | CASSYWTVSHEQYF
TRBJ2-1 | TRBV7-2 | 15 | . | few | TGTGCCAGCAGCTTAAGTCTAGCGAGCTACAATGAGCAGTTCTTC | CASSLSLASYNEQFF
TRBJ2-3 | TRBV20-1 | 15 | TRBD1 | . | TGCAGTGCTGGGACAGGGACGTTAGGCACAGATACGCAGTATTTT | CSAGTGTLGTDTQYF
TRBJ2-7 | TRBV28 | 17 | TRBD1 | few | TGTGCCAGCAGTCGATACCGACCTTGGACAGGGACCTACGAGCAGTACTTC | CASSRYRPWTGTYEQYF
TRBJ2-7 | TRBV5-1 | 16 | . | few | TGCGCCAGCAGCTTAGGCCATCTCGACAGTACCTACGAGCAGTACTTC | CASSLGHLDSTYEQYF
TRBJ1-2 | TRBV6-2/TRBV6-3 | 13 | . | few | TGTGCCAGCGAAGGGACATCAAACTATGGCTACACCTTC | CASEGTSNYGYTF
TRBJ2-3 | TRBV12-3/TRBV12-4 | 14 | . | few | TGTGCCAGCAGTTTCTTGTCTTACACAGATACGCAGTATTTT | CASSFLSYTDTQYF
TRBJ2-2 | TRBV7-6 | 14 | . | . | TGTGCCAGCAGCCTACACAGGAGGATGGGGGAGCTGTTTTTT | CASSLHRRMGELFF
TRBJ2-7 | TRBV10-3 | 15 | TRBD1 | . | TGTGCCATCCGACCCGGGACAGGGTTGCTCTACGAGCAGTACTTC | CAIRPGTGLLYEQYF
TRBJ2-1 | TRBV30 | 14 | TRBD2 | few | TGTGCCTGGGGGCTAGCGGGGGGTACGGATGAGCAGTTCTTC | CAWGLAGGTDEQFF
TRBJ2-7 | TRBV28 | 15 | TRBD1 | many | TGTGCCAGCAGTTTACCCGGACAGGGGTCCTACGAGCAGTACTTC | CASSLPGQGSYEQYF
TRBJ2-3 | TRBV29-1 | 15 | . | . | TGCAGCCCCCGAATGTGGGACGGAAGGACAGATACGCAGTATTTT | CSPRMWDGRTDTQYF
TRBJ2-7 | TRBV2 | 15 | . | few | TGTGCCAGCAACTCGAACGGGCTCCACAGCTACGAGCAGTACTTC | CASNSNGLHSYEQYF
TRBJ2-1 | TRBV27 | 17 | TRBD1 | few | TGTGCCAGCAGTTTGATGAAGGGGGCAGACTCCTACAATGAGCAGTTCTTC | CASSLMKGADSYNEQFF
TRBJ1-6 | TRBV5-1 | 14 | . | few | TGCGCCAGCAGCAAGGGACCGACGGATTCACCCCTCCACTTT | CASSKGPTDSPLHF
TRBJ1-1 | TRBV6-9 | 15 | TRBD1 | few | TGTGCCAGCAGTTATTCCAACAGGGGGCAGGCTGAAGCTTTCTTT | CASSYSNRGQAEAFF
TRBJ2-3 | TRBV5-5 | 14 | . | . | TGTGCCAGCAGCCTCTCGGCAGCCCGAAATACGCAGTATTTT | CASSLSAARNTQYF
TRBJ1-2 | TRBV5-6 | 14 | . | . | TGTGCCAGCAGCTTGGTAAGGCGGCGAGCGGGCTACACCTTC | CASSLVRRRAGYTF
TRBJ2-3 | TRBV5-1 | 15 | . | . | TGCGCCAGCAAAAAGGACGGAAAGCTCACAGATACGCAGTATTTT | CASKKDGKLTDTQYF
TRBJ2-1 | TRBV19 | 16 | TRBD2 | few | TGTGCCAGTAGTATAGCGTCTAGCGGGGGGTCGGGTGAGCAGTTCTTC | CASSIASSGGSGEQFF
TRBJ1-2 | TRBV11-1 | 13 | . | few | TGTGCCAGCAGCCCGACAGATGCCTATGGCTACACCTTC | CASSPTDAYGYTF
TRBJ1-4 | TRBV12-3/TRBV12-4 | 13 | . | . | TGTGCCAGCAGTTCGGCAACTAATGAAAAACTGTTTTTT | CASSSATNEKLFF
TRBJ2-1 | TRBV7-2 | 15 | . | few | TGTGCCAGCAGCCGCCTGCGGAGCTCCTACAATGAGCAGTTCTTC | CASSRLRSSYNEQFF
TRBJ2-3 | TRBV24-1 | 17 | . | many | TGTGCCACCAGTGACCTAGGACAGCCTCGCGGCACAGATACGCAGTATTTT | CATSDLGQPRGTDTQYF
TRBJ2-7 | TRBV29-1 | 16 | . | few | TGCAGCGTTGAAGGCAGACGGCGGGGTCTCCAGTACGAGCAGTACTTC | CSVEGRRRGLQYEQYF
TRBJ2-6 | TRBV5-4 | 18 | TRBD2 | . | TGTGCCAGCAGCCCGGGACTAGCGGGGGTCTCTGGGGCCAACGTCCTGACTTTC | CASSPGLAGVSGANVLTF
TRBJ2-1 | TRBV9 | 15 | TRBD1 | few | TGTGCCAGCAGCGTATTCGACAGGGCCTACAATGAGCAGTTCTTC | CASSVFDRAYNEQFF